Listed here are 26 T cell receptor beta chains from one sample, sequenced in a study of Graves' ophthalmopathy and Graves' hyperthyroidism (dated by TCRdb to 2016 to 2019). Sequencing was performed on an Illumina HiSeq 2000. For repertoire sequencing, the TCR beta CDR3 regions were amplified from RNA transcripts. A first-round RT-PCR used HTBI primers with the Qiagen OneStep RT-PCR kit, followed by a second-round multiplex PCR, size selection and purification. TCRdb reworked the public reads: Q25 trimming with fastp, MiXCR clone assembly, productive beta chains retained. A single entry per CDR3 protein holds the most common genes and DNA from its merged rows. For this sample there are 600,000 to 700,000 distinct CDR3 sequences; over 40% appear just once. The ten largest account for roughly 3.5% of the sample. The sample was peripheral blood. These receptors all come from an adult man with Graves' ophthalmopathy.

The chain carries TRBV29-1 and TRBJ1-5; the D gene is possibly TRBD1 (5 bases). This CDR3 contains 17 residues. The V end was cut by 1 base, the J end by 2 bases, with 18 bases between. CDR1 is SQVTM and CDR2 is ANQGSEA in the germline V gene. The CDR3 loop reads CSVEGRLQGVGNQPQHF. The CDR3 bases are TGCAGCGTTGAAGGGCGACTCCAGGGTGTCGGCAATCAGCCCCAGCATTTT.

A note on this clonotype: This may arise from a read error, as a much more abundant clone is one base away. V is TRBV19 and J is TRBJ2-1, with 7 positions matching TRBD2. The CDR3 sequence is 13 residues long. The germline CDR1 and CDR2 sequences are LNHDA and SQIVND (reference sequence). In DNA form, the CDR3 reads TGTGTCAGTACTAGCGACCCGGGGAATGAGCAGTTCTTC. Residues: CVSTSDPGNEQFF.

In this sample, this clonotype turned up a few times. This chain links TRBV20-1 with TRBJ1-6; perhaps TRBD1 as D (6 bases). V was trimmed by 1 base and J by 0 bases, leaving 16 bases between them. The CDR3 consists of 18 residues. CDR1 and CDR2 (germline): DFQATT, SNEGSKA (reference sequence). The CDR3 is CSARGLPGQLSYNSPLHF. For the CDR3, the DNA is TGCAGTGCTAGAGGGCTGCCGGGACAACTCTCCTATAATTCACCCCTCCACTTT.

Note on this clonotype: The junction and the germline gene differ at one end; a read error may be behind it. V and J are TRBV7-2 and TRBJ2-6; weak D call: TRBD1 (6 bases). The CDR3 is 13 amino acids. The germline gives CDR1 SGHTA, CDR2 FQGNSA. The CDR3 DNA sequence: TGTGCCAGCAGCCTCGGTAGGGGGTTCACTGAAGCTTTC. This codes for CASSLGRGFTEAF.

This chain joins TRBV7-2 and TRBJ2-7; 12 nucleotides agree with TRBD1. CDR1 and CDR2 (germline): SGHTA, FQGNSA. The CDR3 loop spans 15 amino acids. Trimming removed 6 bases from V and 6 bases from J; junction bases left unmatched: 9. DNA for the CDR3: TGTGCCAGCAGGGCCGGGACAGGGGGCGTCGGCGAGCAGTACTTC. Its protein is CASRAGTGGVGEQYF.

The V gene is TRBV9, the J gene TRBJ1-2; D ambiguous. This CDR3 comprises 14 residues. Germline CDR1 and CDR2: SGDLS and YYNGEE. Trimming cost V 4 bases and J 7 bases, with 17 bases left between them. The CDR3 nucleotides are TGTGCCAGCAGCCAAGATCTGAATGGTTCTGGCTACACCTTC. Amino acids: CASSQDLNGSGYTF. Combining the CDR3 with reference TRBV9 and TRBJ1-2 gives the whole variable domain DSGVTQTPKHLITATGQRVTLRCSPRSGDLSVYWYQQSLDQGLQFLIQYYNGEERAKGNILERFSAQQFPDLHSELNLSSLELGDSALYFCASSQDLNGSGYTFGSGTRLTVV.

In regard to this clonotype: The junction differs from germline at one of its ends, possibly a read error. The chain has TRBV29-1 and TRBJ1-4, with a tentative D call TRBD1 (6 bases). The germline CDR1 and CDR2 sequences are SQVTM and ANQGSEA. CDR3 size: 11 residues. As DNA, the CDR3 is TGCAGCGTCCCCGGCCGGACAGAAACTGTTTTT. Amino acid sequence: CSVPGRTETVF.

This chain joins TRBV29-1 and TRBJ1-2; D is unresolved. Germline V gene lookup returns CDR1 SQVTM and CDR2 ANQGSEA. CDR3 length: 13 residues. V was clipped by 4 bases and J by 3 bases, with 12 bases between them. Here the CDR3 reads CSVVGWVDYGYTF. The CDR3 coding sequence is TGCAGCGTTGTGGGGTGGGTGGACTATGGCTACACCTTC.

V is TRBV11-1 and J is TRBJ2-6; 8 bases agree with TRBD1. CDR1 and CDR2 from the germline V gene are SGHAT and FQDESV (reference sequence). Germline trimming cut 9 bases from V and 2 bases from J; bases unmatched to any gene: 12. This CDR3 is built from 17 residues. The CDR3 DNA follows: TGTGCCAGTACTTCAATCGGCAGGGGGCCTGGGGCCAACGTCCTGACTTTC. This codes for CASTSIGRGPGANVLTF. The full variable domain, completed using reference TRBV11-1 and TRBJ2-6, is EAEVAQSPRYKITEKSQAVAFWCDPISGHATLYWYRQILGQGPELLVQFQDESVVDDSQLPKDRFSAERLKGVDSTLKIQPAELGDSAMYLCASTSIGRGPGANVLTFGAGSRLTVL.

The CDR3 protein is CSATGLAEPYEQYF. The DNA of the CDR3 is TGCAGTGCTACCGGACTAGCGGAACCCTACGAGCAGTACTTC. The V and J genes are TRBV20-1 and TRBJ2-7; 10 bases are shared with TRBD2. The trim removed 4 bases at V and 2 bases at J, leaving 5 bases unmatched. The CDR3 is 14 amino acids. Germline values: CDR1 DFQATT, CDR2 SNEGSKA (reference sequence).

Comments on this clonotype: One base away lies a much larger clone, so this may be a sequencing read error. Because it lacks the conserved phenylalanine or tryptophan at the end, this CDR3 is likely a read error. V gene TRBV5-1 combines with J gene TRBJ1-2; TRBD1 agrees at 9 bases. With 4 bases clipped from V and 2 bases from J, the junction kept 6 bases outside the gene matches. CDR3 length: 15 residues. CDR1 is SGHRS and CDR2 is YFSETQ in the germline V gene. CDR3 in DNA: TGCGCCAGCAGCAAACAGGGGGCTGCGAACTATGGCTACACCCTC. Protein: CASSKQGAANYGYTL.

At least ten counts were recorded for this clonotype. J is TRBJ1-5 and V is TRBV7-9; a weak D match, TRBD1 (6 bases). Trimming pared 4 bases from V and 0 bases from J, leaving 13 bases between. There are 16 residues in the CDR3. Per germline, CDR1 SEHNR and CDR2 FQNEAQ (reference sequence). The CDR3 spells CASSSARGDSNQPQHF. The CDR3 region has the DNA TGTGCCAGCAGCTCCGCCAGGGGAGATAGCAATCAGCCCCAGCATTTT.

This clonotype has a count of ten or more. The V and J genes are TRBV19 and TRBJ1-2; 8 nucleotides align to TRBD1. This CDR3 comprises 15 residues. Germline CDR1 reads LNHDA; CDR2 reads SQIVND (reference sequence). J lost 7 bases, V lost 4 bases, and 11 bases had no gene match. Written as DNA, the CDR3 is TGTGCCAGTAGTAAGGAGCAGGGGGCGAATGCTGGCTACACCTTC. Translated: CASSKEQGANAGYTF.

The sample holds many counts of this clonotype. The rearrangement uses TRBV24-1 and TRBJ1-5, with D uncertain. V lost 3 bases, J lost 0 bases, and 8 bases lay in between. This CDR3 spans 15 amino acids. Germline V gene sequence: CDR1 KGHDR, CDR2 SFDVKD. CDR3 sequence: CATSDGLYSNQPQHF. CDR3 coding DNA: TGTGCCACCAGTGATGGCCTTTATAGCAATCAGCCCCAGCATTTT.

This clonotype was picked up many times. This chain's CDR3 is CSVRQITEAFF. The CDR3 DNA reads as TGCAGCGTTAGGCAAATCACTGAAGCTTTCTTT. V and J are TRBV29-1 and TRBJ1-1; D unresolved. Trimming cost V 5 bases and J 4 bases, with 8 bases left between them. The CDR3 extends over 11 amino acids. The germline gives CDR1 SQVTM, CDR2 ANQGSEA. Supplemented by reference TRBV29-1 and TRBJ1-1, the full variable domain reads SAVISQKPSRDICQRGTSLTIQCQVDSQVTMMFWYRQQPGQSLTLIATANQGSEATYESGFVIDKFPISRPNLTFSTLTVSNMSPEDSSIYLCSVRQITEAFFGQGTRLTVV.

Of note for this clonotype: This may be a read error: a much more frequent sequence differs by one nucleotide. The chain recombines TRBV10-3 with TRBJ1-5; TRBD1 aligns across 8 bases. The CDR3 sequence is 13 residues long. Germline lookup yields CDR1 ENHRY and CDR2 SYGVKD. The ends lost 8 bases at V and 2 bases at J; junction bases unmatched: 2. Here the CDR3 DNA reads TGTGCCATCGCGGGACAGGGCAATCAGCCCCAGCATTTT. Translated: CAIAGQGNQPQHF.

At least ten counts were recorded for this clonotype. The J gene is TRBJ1-1, the V gene TRBV4-1, with D perhaps matching TRBD1 (6 bases). Germline V lookup: CDR1 MGHRA, CDR2 YSYEKL. Deletions cut 5 bases from V and 4 bases from J, with 17 bases between. This CDR3 comprises 15 residues. The CDR3 region is CASSVGTTGFTEAFF. In DNA form, the CDR3 reads TGCGCCAGCAGCGTGGGAACGACAGGTTTCACTGAAGCTTTCTTT.

This clonotype was picked up a small number of times. V and J are TRBV12-3 or TRBV12-4 and TRBJ2-2; D is possibly TRBD2 (6 bases). There are 15 residues in the CDR3. With 7 bases removed from V and 4 bases from J, the gap between germline ends came to 16 bases. The CDR3 loop is CASKNSGAGTGELFF. Written as DNA, the CDR3 is TGTGCCAGCAAAAATAGCGGAGCGGGCACCGGGGAGCTGTTTTTT.

This clonotype was seen only a few times. Its ends do not fully match the called genes, so a read error is possible. The chain couples TRBV10-3 to TRBJ1-1; D unresolved. CDR3 length: 15 amino acids. Germline CDR1 reads ENHRY; CDR2 reads SYGVKD. CDR3: CASSSGRPLNTEAFF. CDR3 in DNA: TGTGCCAGCAGTTCAGGCAGGCCTTTGAACACTGAAGCTTTCTTT.

This clonotype was seen many times. The CDR3 protein is CASSRTSGVYEQYF. CDR3 sequence (DNA): TGTGCCAGCAGCCGGACTAGCGGGGTCTACGAGCAGTACTTC. The chain uses TRBV7-9 and TRBJ2-7; 12 nucleotides align to TRBD2. This CDR3 has 14 amino acids. CDR1 is SEHNR, CDR2 FQNEAQ, per germline (reference sequence). The J segment lost 3 bases and the V segment lost 5 bases, leaving 2 bases of the junction unmatched.

This clonotype has more than one count but fewer than ten. This chain uses TRBV13 with TRBJ1-5, with D hard to call. V lost 6 bases and J lost 3, with 9 bases in between. Germline values: CDR1 PRHDT, CDR2 FYEKMQ (reference sequence). There are 13 residues in the CDR3. The CDR3 is CASSLSDNQPQHF. As DNA, the CDR3 is TGTGCCAGCAGTTTATCGGACAATCAGCCCCAGCATTTT.

This clonotype has a count of ten or more. V usage is TRBV7-3 and J usage is TRBJ2-5, with TRBD2 matching over 9 bases. This CDR3 spans 15 amino acids. V was clipped by 5 bases and J by 2 bases; unmatched bases: 6. Germline CDR1 and CDR2: SGHTA and FQGTGA. For the CDR3, the DNA is TGTGCCAGCAGCACGACTAGCGGTCGACAAGAGACCCAGTACTTC. Translating gives CASSTTSGRQETQYF.

Note on this clonotype: The junction and the germline gene differ at one end; a read error may be behind it. The chain employs TRBV10-3 and TRBJ1-4; no clear D. Germline lookup yields CDR1 ENHRY and CDR2 SYGVKD. CDR3 size: 13 residues. The CDR3: CVISDEVWEKLFF. In DNA, the CDR3 is TGTGTCATCAGTGATGAGGTCTGGGAAAAACTGTTTTTT.

The chain links TRBV2 to TRBJ2-7; D gene ambiguous. The DNA end lines up better with TRBJ2-1; the J call may be wrong. CDR3 length: 12 residues. The germline V gene encodes CDR1 SNHLY and CDR2 FYNNEI. The CDR3 reads CASSDSWTEQFF. CDR3 DNA sequence: TGTGCCAGCAGTGATTCGTGGACTGAGCAGTTCTTC.

This clonotype showed up just a few times. The gene calls are TRBV25-1 and TRBJ2-3; D gene ambiguous. CDR1 MGHDK and CDR2 SYGVNS come from the germline V gene. The V end was cut by 8 bases, the J end by 0 bases, with 9 bases between. The CDR3 runs 13 residues. In DNA form, the CDR3 reads TGTGCCAGCGTAGGAAAGAGCACAGATACGCAGTATTTT. Its protein product is CASVGKSTDTQYF.

This clonotype has a count of ten or more. The rearrangement joins TRBV19 to TRBJ1-4; 10 bases fit TRBD1. The CDR3 length is 15 residues. V was pared by 4 bases and J by 8 bases, with 7 bases of the junction left unmatched. Germline V CDR1 and CDR2: LNHDA, SQIVND (reference sequence). The CDR3 spells CASSRTGGAEEKLFF. Here the CDR3 DNA reads TGTGCCAGTAGTAGGACAGGGGGAGCGGAGGAAAAACTGTTTTTT.